Shown below are 28 T cell receptor beta chains from a single sample sequenced in a study of T-cell memory formation after mild COVID-19. Each CDR3 protein gets one entry after TCRdb re-called the 5' RACE reads with MiXCR. The sample consists of about half a million distinct CDR3 sequences, 15% to 20% of them appearing once. The sample was PBMCs or a T cell subset sorted from them (not recorded which). Every receptor here comes from an adult woman who had mild COVID-19 (a few samples of this study predate the infection). Cell type and time point are not known.

This clonotype was seen only a few times. J is TRBJ1-3 and V is TRBV12-3 or TRBV12-4; D is unresolved. Trimming removed 5 bases from V and 2 bases from J, with 1 base in between. CDR3 length equals 11 residues. The CDR3 DNA follows: TGTGCCAGCAGTCCTGGAAACACCATATATTTT. Amino acid sequence: CASSPGNTIYF.

This clonotype was detected only a few times. The V call is TRBV7-3, the J call TRBJ1-2, with 11 bases that match TRBD1. Trimming removed 0 bases from V and 6 bases from J; junction bases left unmatched: 6. The CDR3 extends over 16 amino acids. Germline loops: CDR1 SGHTA, CDR2 FQGTGA. CDR3 loop: CASSLTVPGQGDGYTF. The CDR3 DNA follows: TGTGCCAGCAGCTTAACGGTCCCGGGACAGGGGGATGGCTACACCTTC.

The chain has TRBV5-1 and TRBJ2-1; 8 nucleotides match TRBD2. Germline loops: CDR1 SGHRS, CDR2 YFSETQ. This CDR3 comprises 18 residues. J was trimmed by 5 bases and V by 6 bases; bases with no gene match: 19. The CDR3 region is CASNPRVLPGGGHNEQFF. DNA for the CDR3: TGCGCCAGCAATCCCCGGGTCCTCCCCGGGGGGGGACACAATGAGCAGTTCTTC.

This clonotype was recorded many times. The gene calls are TRBV24-1 and TRBJ2-3, with a weak D call TRBD1 (5 bases). Germline loops: CDR1 KGHDR, CDR2 SFDVKD. The V end was cut by 12 bases, the J end by 3 bases, with 15 bases between. The CDR3 is 13 amino acids. For the CDR3, the DNA is TGTGCCTCGGCCCTCCAGGGTACAGATACGCAGTATTTT. Its protein is CASALQGTDTQYF.

This clonotype came up a few times. This chain links TRBV20-1 with TRBJ1-1, with a possible D match to TRBD1 (6 bases). CDR1 DFQATT and CDR2 SNEGSKA come from the germline V gene (reference sequence). V was trimmed by 0 bases and J by 0 bases, leaving 14 bases between them. This CDR3 is 16 amino acids long. The CDR3 DNA reads TGCAGTGCTAGAGACCTACAGGGTCCGCTGAACACTGAAGCTTTCTTT. It yields the protein CSARDLQGPLNTEAFF.

This clonotype showed up many times. The chain is built from TRBV18 and TRBJ2-1; D not resolved. CDR1 is KGHSH and CDR2 is LQKENI in the germline V gene. The CDR3 runs 14 residues. V shed 6 bases and J shed 7 bases, with 16 bases lying between them. The CDR3 region has the DNA TGTGCCAGCTCCCCAGGACGTGCGGAAAATGAGCAGTTCTTC. As protein: CASSPGRAENEQFF.

This clonotype was counted between two and nine times. The chain couples TRBV19 to TRBJ1-5; D call uncertain. V lost 3 bases and J 0 bases, leaving 12 bases between the germline ends. The germline gives CDR1 LNHDA, CDR2 SQIVND (reference sequence). This CDR3 is built from 16 residues. DNA of the CDR3: TGTGCCAGTAGTATTCTCGCAGTCCTTAGCAATCAGCCCCAGCATTTT. This translates into CASSILAVLSNQPQHF. The variable domain in full, with the rest retrieved from reference TRBV19 and TRBJ1-5, is DGGITQSPKYLFRKEGQNVTLSCEQNLNHDAMYWYRQDPGQGLRLIYYSQIVNDFQKGDIAEGYSVSREKKESFPLTVTSAQKNPTAFYLCASSILAVLSNQPQHFGDGTRLSIL.

This clonotype was counted only a few times. This sequence joins TRBV11-2 and TRBJ2-3, with no clear D. The germline V and J ends were trimmed by 5 bases and 6 bases, with 9 bases remaining between them. The CDR3 spans 12 residues. Germline V CDR1 and CDR2: SGHAT, FQNNGV. CDR3 region: CASSTHLDTQYF. The DNA of the CDR3 is TGTGCCAGCAGCACCCACTTGGATACGCAGTATTTT.

This clonotype was detected a few times. This sequence joins TRBV24-1 and TRBJ2-2; TRBD1 matches at 8 bases. With V trimmed by 4 bases and J by 2 bases, 2 bases remained unmatched. The CDR3 sequence is 15 residues long. Germline CDR1 KGHDR, CDR2 SFDVKD. CDR3 region: CATSEDRGNTGELFF. CDR3 bases: TGTGCCACCAGTGAAGACAGGGGAAACACCGGGGAGCTGTTTTTT.

The chain employs TRBV20-1 and TRBJ2-3, with TRBD2 matching 10 bases. The ends lost 3 bases at V and 6 bases at J; junction bases unmatched: 3. This CDR3 contains 13 residues. CDR1 is DFQATT, CDR2 SNEGSKA, per germline (reference sequence). Written as DNA, the CDR3 is TGCAGTGCTAGGCTAGCGGGAGTGGATACGCAGTATTTT. It translates to CSARLAGVDTQYF.

This clonotype was observed a handful of times. The V gene is TRBV6-5, the J gene TRBJ2-2, with 7 bases lining up with TRBD2. The germline CDR1 and CDR2 sequences are MNHEY and SVGAGI. J lost 5 bases, V lost 0 bases, and 15 bases had no gene match. The CDR3 has 19 amino acids. The chain's CDR3 is CASSYSSWTRSGGTGELFF. DNA of the CDR3: TGTGCCAGCAGTTACTCGAGTTGGACTAGGAGTGGGGGGACCGGGGAGCTGTTTTTT.

This clonotype was counted only a few times. The chain employs TRBV7-2 and TRBJ2-4, with D perhaps matching TRBD2 (6 bases). CDR1 is SGHTA, CDR2 FQGNSA, per germline. The CDR3 length is 17 residues. V dropped 0 bases and J dropped 0 bases, with 12 bases sitting between them. The chain's CDR3 is CASSLAPGALAKNIQYF. Written as DNA, the CDR3 is TGTGCCAGCAGCTTAGCTCCGGGAGCACTAGCCAAAAACATTCAGTACTTC.

V and J are TRBV19 and TRBJ2-5; 14 nucleotides line up with TRBD2. After removal of 4 bases from V and 2 bases from J, the junction contained 6 bases not matched to a gene. This CDR3 contains 17 residues. The germline CDR1 and CDR2 sequences are LNHDA and SQIVND (reference sequence). DNA for the CDR3: TGTGCCAGTAGTAGGGGACTAGCGGGGGCTATGCAAGAGACCCAGTACTTC. It encodes CASSRGLAGAMQETQYF.

This clonotype was seen a handful of times. The gene calls are TRBV6-2 or TRBV6-3 and TRBJ1-1; possibly TRBD1 for D (5 bases). The CDR3 is made up of 13 amino acids. Germline-derived CDR1 and CDR2 are MNHEY and SVGEGT. The V gene lost 6 bases and the J gene lost 5 bases, with 13 bases spanning the gap. CDR3 DNA: TGTGCCAGCAGGCCGGGGGTAATGACTGAAGCTTTCTTT. Amino acids: CASRPGVMTEAFF.

A few counts support this clonotype. The chain links TRBV20-1 to TRBJ2-7, with D hard to call. Germline V gene sequence: CDR1 DFQATT, CDR2 SNEGSKA (reference sequence). V was pared by 4 bases and J by 0 bases, with 16 bases between. The CDR3 has 15 amino acids. The CDR3 is CSATGSLESSYEQYF. For the CDR3, the DNA is TGCAGTGCTACTGGCTCCCTAGAGAGCTCCTACGAGCAGTACTTC.

The chain uses TRBV7-9 and TRBJ1-5; D ambiguous. The CDR3 has 13 amino acids. Trimming took 5 bases from V and 5 from J, leaving 10 bases between them. Germline lookup yields CDR1 SEHNR and CDR2 FQNEAQ (reference sequence). The chain's CDR3 is CASSTTEYQPQHF. In nucleotides, the CDR3 is TGTGCCAGCAGCACAACAGAATATCAGCCCCAGCATTTT.

This clonotype came up a few times. The CDR3 protein is CASRYQSMNTEAFF. CDR3 sequence (DNA): TGTGCCAGCAGGTATCAGTCGATGAACACTGAAGCTTTCTTT. The chain employs TRBV12-3 or TRBV12-4 and TRBJ1-1; D is uncertain. The length of the CDR3 is 14 residues. Trimming cost V 6 bases and J 0 bases, with 11 bases left between them.

This chain links TRBV29-1 with TRBJ2-3, with D tentatively TRBD2 (5 bases). The CDR3 spans 13 residues. CDR1 is SQVTM and CDR2 is ANQGSEA in the germline V gene. V gave up 6 bases and J gave up 0 bases, with 10 bases separating them. In nucleotides, the CDR3 is TGCAGCGTCTCTGGGGAGAGCACAGATACGCAGTATTTT. This gives the protein CSVSGESTDTQYF.

The rearrangement uses TRBV3-1 and TRBJ1-1; a weak D match, TRBD1 (5 bases). Looked up from germline, CDR1 is LGHDT and CDR2 is YNNKEL (reference sequence). The CDR3 extends over 14 amino acids. The V end lost 7 bases, the J end lost 1 base, and 13 bases lay between the germline ends. The CDR3 sequence: CASTQGPANTEAFF. DNA for the CDR3: TGTGCCAGCACCCAGGGACCTGCGAACACTGAAGCTTTCTTT.

V usage is TRBV6-6 and J usage is TRBJ2-7, with TRBD1 matching 11 bases. The J segment lost 4 bases and the V segment lost 1 base, leaving 3 bases of the junction unmatched. The CDR3 sequence is 15 residues long. Germline V lookup: CDR1 MNHNY, CDR2 SVGAGI (reference sequence). The DNA of the CDR3 is TGTGCCAGCAGTTACTGGGGACAGGGGGTGTACGAGCAGTACTTC. It specifies CASSYWGQGVYEQYF.

This rearrangement joins TRBV20-1 to TRBJ2-5; 12 bases agree with TRBD2. The CDR3 contains 15 residues. Per the germline V gene, CDR1 is DFQATT and CDR2 is SNEGSKA (reference sequence). V dropped 5 bases and J dropped 2; count of bases not matched to a gene: 6. CDR3 residues: CSAGRLAGDQETQYF. The CDR3 nucleotides are TGCAGTGCTGGGAGACTAGCGGGGGATCAAGAGACCCAGTACTTC.

This clonotype appeared a few times. The chain combines TRBV18 with TRBJ1-1; weak D call: TRBD1 (6 bases). The length of the CDR3 is 16 residues. Trimming left V 3 bases short and J 10 bases short, with 24 bases between. Looked up from germline, CDR1 is KGHSH and CDR2 is LQKENI. Here the CDR3 reads CASSPYAGQAREGAFF. The CDR3 nucleotides are TGTGCCAGCTCACCTTATGCGGGACAAGCCAGGGAGGGAGCTTTCTTT.

The rearrangement uses TRBV30 and TRBJ2-5; tentative D call: TRBD1 (5 bases). Trimming stripped 5 bases from V and 2 bases from J, with 15 bases between. The CDR3 contains 14 residues. The V gene's germline CDR1 is GTSNPN and CDR2 SVGIG (reference sequence). As DNA, the CDR3 is TGTGCCTGGGAAACCCTAGACAGACAAGAGACCCAGTACTTC. Translated, it gives CAWETLDRQETQYF.

The chain carries TRBV6-5 and TRBJ1-2; a possible D gene is TRBD1 (5 bases). The germline CDR1 and CDR2 sequences are MNHEY and SVGAGI. V shed 2 bases and J shed 4 bases, with 14 bases lying between them. This CDR3 comprises 15 residues. As DNA, the CDR3 is TGTGCCAGCAGTTACGTGGAGGGGTTAAGCTATGGCTACACCTTC. Protein: CASSYVEGLSYGYTF.

CDR3 amino acids: CASSFRDPYEQYF. CDR3 bases: TGCGCCAGCAGCTTCCGGGACCCCTACGAGCAGTACTTC. This sequence joins TRBV5-1 and TRBJ2-7; D possibly uses TRBD1 or TRBD2 (5 bases each). Deletions cut 2 bases from V and 2 bases from J, with 8 bases between. Looked up from germline, CDR1 is SGHRS and CDR2 is YFSETQ. The CDR3 runs to 13 residues.

Details on this clonotype: A read error may account for a junction end that differs from germline. The J gene is TRBJ1-2, the V gene TRBV6-1; the D gene is possibly TRBD1 (6 bases). CDR3 size: 13 residues. Looked up from germline, CDR1 is MNHNS and CDR2 is SASEGT. The CDR3 protein is CASRTTGGYGYAF. The CDR3 DNA follows: TGTGCCAGCAGAACGACGGGGGGCTATGGCTACGCCTTC.

This clonotype was counted only a few times. This chain connects TRBV4-1 to TRBJ2-1; 9 bases agree with TRBD2. The CDR3 has 19 amino acids. The V segment lost 0 bases and the J segment 4 bases; nucleotides outside the gene matches: 13. Germline CDR1 reads MGHRA; CDR2 reads YSYEKL. CDR3: CASSQDQASGVRIYNEQFF. The CDR3 region has the DNA TGCGCCAGCAGCCAAGATCAGGCTAGCGGGGTTCGCATATACAATGAGCAGTTCTTC.

The J gene is TRBJ2-1, the V gene TRBV24-1; TRBD2 agrees at 10 bases. Germline V gene lookup returns CDR1 KGHDR and CDR2 SFDVKD. This CDR3 spans 17 amino acids. Germline trimming cut 1 base from V and 9 bases from J; bases unmatched to any gene: 11. CDR3 sequence: CATSDLGLADNKVEQFF. The DNA for the CDR3 is TGTGCCACCAGTGATTTAGGACTAGCGGATAATAAGGTTGAGCAGTTCTTC.